The clone carrying this TCR beta chain occurred many times. What it recognizes is unknown. The data stem from a study of T cells in Graves' hyperthyroidism and ophthalmopathy. The V end was cut by 1 base, the J end by 7 bases, with 13 bases between. The CDR3 consists of 14 residues. Germline CDR1 and CDR2: DFQATT and SNEGSKA (reference sequence). Notes on the study in general: Blood shared most expanded thyroid clonotypes above 0.001.

RNA transcripts were the template for amplifying TCR beta CDR3 regions. The HTBI primer set was used in a first-round RT-PCR of the TCR CDR3. Using its own MiXCR run on the multiplex PCR reads, TCRdb lists one record per CDR3 protein. This table holds 550,000 to 700,000 distinct CDR3 sequences, about half found once. The chain links TRBV20-1 to TRBJ2-2; D might be TRBD2 (7 bases). The material sequenced was peripheral blood or thyroid tissue (not recorded which). The receptor comes from an adult woman with Graves' disease, either hyperthyroidism or ophthalmopathy (not recorded which). The CDR3 DNA reads TGCAGTGCTAGAGGTGGGGGGGCGAACGGGGAGCTGTTTTTT. Encoded protein: CSARGGGANGELFF.